Each of the 20 T cell receptor beta chains below was sequenced from the same sample in a study of T cell responses to AZD1222 COVID-19 vaccine. TCRdb's table, derived via immunoSEQ multiplex PCR, lists solely in-frame clones and lacks some. Of around 100,000 clones listed, about nine tenths were seen once; the top ten hold about 41%. The input for sequencing was peripheral blood, taken on day 0 of AZD1222 vaccination. The source of these receptors is an adult in good health.

The V gene is TRBV5-1, the J gene TRBJ1-1; D ambiguous. With 6 bases removed from V and 6 bases from J, the gap between germline ends came to 18 bases. The CDR3 contains 14 residues. Germline V CDR1 and CDR2: SGHRS, YFSETQ. CDR3 protein: CASKLTIFVPEAFF. The CDR3 DNA follows: TGCGCCAGCAAATTGACAATATTCGTCCCTGAAGCTTTCTTT.

The chain employs TRBV6-1 and TRBJ1-2; 7 bases are shared with TRBD1. The germline CDR1 and CDR2 sequences are MNHNS and SASEGT. V shed 0 bases and J 1 base; nucleotides not matched to a gene: 8. The CDR3 covers 17 residues. The CDR3 DNA reads TGTGCCAGCAGTGAAGCGAGGGGACAGAACCTTAACTATGGCTACACCTTC. Translated, it gives CASSEARGQNLNYGYTF.

The chain recombines TRBV28 with TRBJ1-2; 7 bases align to TRBD1. Germline assignment: CDR1 MDHEN and CDR2 SYDVKM. The CDR3 spans 14 residues. With V trimmed by 1 base and J by 3 bases, 2 bases remained unmatched. The CDR3 sequence: CASSLYRGYYGYTF. CDR3 coding DNA: TGTGCCAGCAGTTTATACAGGGGATACTATGGCTACACCTTC.

This clone appeared a single time. V is TRBV7-2 and J is TRBJ2-6; D ambiguous. The CDR3 runs 16 residues. CDR1 is SGHTA and CDR2 is FQGNSA in the germline V gene. Trimming left V 1 base short and J 2 bases short, with 9 bases between. CDR3 sequence (DNA): TGTGCCAGCAGCTTAGGGGCTGGGGCTGGGGCCAACGTCCTGACTTTC. Amino acids: CASSLGAGAGANVLTF.

The chain employs TRBV5-6 and TRBJ2-7, with a weak D call TRBD2 (5 bases). Trimming shortened V by 4 bases and J by 7 bases, and 12 bases separated the two germline ends. CDR1 is SGHDT, CDR2 YYEEEE, per germline. This CDR3 is 12 amino acids long. The CDR3 here is CASSPGGGEQYF. The CDR3 DNA reads TGTGCCAGCAGCCCCGGAGGAGGAGAGCAGTACTTC.

The rearrangement links TRBV7-2 to TRBJ2-7; D ambiguous. The CDR3 totals 13 residues. Between the trimmed V and J ends, which lost 8 bases and 6 bases, there was a span of 17 bases. The germline gives CDR1 SGHTA, CDR2 FQGNSA. CDR3 coding DNA: TGTGCCAGCCTTAACCCGGGTCTCGGCGAGCAGTACTTC. Its protein product is CASLNPGLGEQYF.

V is TRBV14 and J is TRBJ2-1, with no clear D. This CDR3 spans 16 amino acids. The V gene's germline CDR1 is SGHDN and CDR2 FVKESK. V was shortened by 1 base and J by 3 bases, with 13 bases between the two germline ends. The CDR3 protein is CASSQVAFSLYNEQFF. The CDR3 nucleotides read TGTGCCAGCAGCCAAGTTGCTTTCTCCCTCTACAATGAGCAGTTCTTC. Full variable domain (missing parts from reference TRBV14 and TRBJ2-1): EAGVTQFPSHSVIEKGQTVTLRCDPISGHDNLYWYRRVMGKEIKFLLHFVKESKQDESGMPNNRFLAERTGGTYSTLKVQPAELEDSGVYFCASSQVAFSLYNEQFFGPGTRLTVL.

V is TRBV7-9 and J is TRBJ2-7, with 9 positions matching TRBD2. Per germline, CDR1 SEHNR and CDR2 FQNEAQ (reference sequence). The CDR3 is 16 amino acids. V was pared by 6 bases and J by 1 base, with 10 bases of the junction left unmatched. CDR3 protein: CASRWEREATSYEQYF. In nucleotides, the CDR3 is TGTGCCAGCAGGTGGGAGCGGGAGGCCACGTCCTACGAGCAGTACTTC. The full variable domain, its missing parts supplied by reference TRBV7-9 and TRBJ2-7, is DTGVSQNPRHKITKRGQNVTFRCDPISEHNRLYWYRQTLGQGPEFLTYFQNEAQLEKSRLLSDRFSAERPKGSFSTLEIQRTEQGDSAMYLCASRWEREATSYEQYFGPGTRLTVT.

The chain recombines TRBV5-4 with TRBJ2-6; D remains unclear. Germline V CDR1 and CDR2: SGHNT, YYREEE (reference sequence). V was cut by 6 bases and J by 0 bases, with 7 bases left in between. The CDR3 sequence is 14 residues long. The CDR3 DNA follows: TGTGCCAGCACCGGAAGCTCTGGGGCCAACGTCCTGACTTTC. Translated, it gives CASTGSSGANVLTF.

About this clone: Sequence at one end of the junction differs from germline and may be a read error. V gene TRBV9 combines with J gene TRBJ2-7; 8 nucleotides agree with TRBD1. Germline-derived CDR1 and CDR2 are SGDLS and YYNGEE. The CDR3 totals 12 residues. For the CDR3, the DNA is TGTGCCAGCAGTACCCCGGGACAGGATTTTGACTTC. This codes for CASSTPGQDFDF.

The chain carries TRBV5-1 and TRBJ1-1, with 8 positions matching TRBD1. V dropped 0 bases and J dropped 5; count of bases not matched to a gene: 6. The CDR3 runs 15 residues. Germline assignment: CDR1 SGHRS and CDR2 YFSETQ. The CDR3 DNA sequence: TGCGCCAGCAGCTTGGAGGCAGGGGGCATGACTGAAGCTTTCTTT. Translation: CASSLEAGGMTEAFF.

This clone appeared once. The chain uses TRBV19 and TRBJ2-1, with TRBD2 matching 12 bases. This CDR3 has 15 residues. J lost 6 bases, V lost 1 base, and 1 base had no gene match. Germline-derived CDR1 and CDR2 are LNHDA and SQIVND (reference sequence). The CDR3 is CASSIGLAGANEQFF. The CDR3, as DNA: TGTGCCAGTAGTATAGGACTAGCGGGAGCCAATGAGCAGTTCTTC.

The chain couples TRBV6-6 to TRBJ2-2; 8 nucleotides match TRBD2. CDR1 is MNHNY and CDR2 is SVGAGI in the germline V gene (reference sequence). The CDR3 contains 17 residues. Trimming took 5 bases from V and 4 from J; bases not matched to a gene: 12. CDR3 region: CASSPHRLASGTGELFF. CDR3 nucleotide sequence: TGTGCCAGCAGTCCACACCGACTAGCGTCGGGCACCGGGGAGCTGTTTTTT.

Here the CDR3 reads CASSLMAASLDTGELFF. Here the CDR3 DNA reads TGTGCCAGCAGCTTAATGGCAGCGAGTCTGGACACCGGGGAGCTGTTTTTT. The chain uses TRBV5-6 and TRBJ2-2; D gene ambiguous. There are 17 residues in the CDR3. Germline CDR1 reads SGHDT; CDR2 reads YYEEEE. V lost 2 bases and J lost 3, with 17 bases in between.

The rearrangement links TRBV2 to TRBJ2-3; TRBD2 agrees at 14 bases. This CDR3 region has 16 residues. The germline CDR1 and CDR2 sequences are SNHLY and FYNNEI. With V trimmed by 6 bases and J by 6 bases, 8 bases remained unmatched. CDR3 loop: CASRAGTSGSRDTQYF. DNA for the CDR3: TGTGCCAGCAGGGCGGGGACTAGCGGGAGTAGGGATACGCAGTATTTT.

The genes are TRBV30 and TRBJ2-7, with D possibly being TRBD1 (5 bases). Trimming shortened V by 4 bases and J by 6 bases, and 19 bases separated the two germline ends. In germline, CDR1 is GTSNPN, CDR2 SVGIG (reference sequence). The CDR3 is 14 residues long. CDR3 sequence: CAWIQGNGAREQYF. The CDR3 region has the DNA TGTGCCTGGATTCAGGGAAACGGAGCTCGCGAGCAGTACTTC.

This clone was seen a few times. The V call is TRBV19, the J call TRBJ2-7; 7 bases agree with TRBD1. The CDR3 runs 15 residues. Trimming removed 5 bases from V and 0 bases from J; junction bases left unmatched: 7. Germline CDR1 is LNHDA and CDR2 is SQIVND (reference sequence). The DNA for the CDR3 is TGTGCCAGTAGTCCCCAGACAGGGTTCTCCTACGAGCAGTACTTC. It is translated as CASSPQTGFSYEQYF.

The V call is TRBV2, the J call TRBJ2-7; D unclear. Germline assignment: CDR1 SNHLY and CDR2 FYNNEI. Trimming cost V 7 bases and J 0 bases, with 10 bases left between them. The CDR3 covers 13 residues. Here the CDR3 DNA reads TGTGCCAGCATGGGCCTTTACTCCTACGAGCAGTACTTC. This gives the protein CASMGLYSYEQYF.

The chain joins TRBV18 to TRBJ1-3; D remains ambiguous. V was clipped by 3 bases and J by 8 bases, with 11 bases between them. The germline V gene has CDR1 KGHSH and CDR2 LQKENI. This CDR3 is 13 amino acids long. In nucleotides, the CDR3 is TGTGCCAGCTCACCGACGGCCCAGGACACCATATATTTT. This gives the protein CASSPTAQDTIYF.

J is TRBJ2-6 and V is TRBV30; D is unclear. With 5 bases removed from V and 8 bases from J, the gap between germline ends came to 10 bases. The V gene's germline CDR1 is GTSNPN and CDR2 SVGIG (reference sequence). This CDR3 contains 12 residues. CDR3 loop: CAWQLGSNVLTF. The CDR3, as DNA: TGTGCCTGGCAATTGGGTTCCAACGTCCTGACTTTC. The entire variable domain, with the rest obtained from reference TRBV30 and TRBJ2-6, is as follows: SQTIHQWPATLVQPVGSPLSLECTVEGTSNPNLYWYRQAAGRGLQLLFYSVGIGQISSEVPQNLSASRPQDRQFILSSKKLLLSDSGFYLCAWQLGSNVLTFGAGSRLTVL.